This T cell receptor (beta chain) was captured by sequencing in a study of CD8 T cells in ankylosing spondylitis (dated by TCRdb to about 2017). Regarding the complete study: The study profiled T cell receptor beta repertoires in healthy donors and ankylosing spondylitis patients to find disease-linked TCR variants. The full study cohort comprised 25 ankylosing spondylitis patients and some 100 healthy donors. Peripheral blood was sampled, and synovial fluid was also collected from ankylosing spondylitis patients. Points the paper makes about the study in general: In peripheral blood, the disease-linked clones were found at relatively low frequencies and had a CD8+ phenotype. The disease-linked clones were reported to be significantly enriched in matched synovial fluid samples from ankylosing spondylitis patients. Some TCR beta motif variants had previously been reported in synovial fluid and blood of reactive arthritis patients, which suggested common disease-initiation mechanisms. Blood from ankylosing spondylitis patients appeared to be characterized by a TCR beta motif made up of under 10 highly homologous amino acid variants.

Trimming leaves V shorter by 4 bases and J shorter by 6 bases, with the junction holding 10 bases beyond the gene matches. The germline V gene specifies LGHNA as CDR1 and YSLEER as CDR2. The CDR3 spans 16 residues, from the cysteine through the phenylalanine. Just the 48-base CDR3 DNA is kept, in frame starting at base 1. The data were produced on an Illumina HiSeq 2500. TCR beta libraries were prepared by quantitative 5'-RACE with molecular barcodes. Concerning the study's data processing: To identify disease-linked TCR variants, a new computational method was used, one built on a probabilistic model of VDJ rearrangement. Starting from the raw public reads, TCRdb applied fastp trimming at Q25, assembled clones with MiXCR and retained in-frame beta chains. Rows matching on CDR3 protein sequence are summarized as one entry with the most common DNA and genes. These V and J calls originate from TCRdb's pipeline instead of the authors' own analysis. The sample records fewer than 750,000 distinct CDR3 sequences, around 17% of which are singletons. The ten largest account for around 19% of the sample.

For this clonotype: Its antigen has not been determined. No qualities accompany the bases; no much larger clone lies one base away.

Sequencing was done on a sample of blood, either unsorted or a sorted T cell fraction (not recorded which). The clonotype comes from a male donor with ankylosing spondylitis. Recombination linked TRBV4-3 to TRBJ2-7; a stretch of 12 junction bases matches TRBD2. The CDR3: CASSLQRTSGNGEQYF. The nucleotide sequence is TGCGCCAGCAGCCTCCAAAGGACTAGCGGGAACGGCGAGCAGTACTTC.